This T cell receptor (beta chain) appears in the sequencing data of a study of blood T cell repertoires in COVID-19. Overall study context: Samples taken during acute and convalescent COVID-19 were collected in the United States, Italy and Spain.

J lost 3 bases, V lost 4 bases, and 7 bases had no gene match. Germline loops: CDR1 WNHNN, CDR2 SYGVQD (reference sequence). CDR3 size: 17 residues. Here immunoSEQ multiplex PCR was the method, and the copy in TCRdb shows in-frame clones only, minus some. In the table there are 15,000 or so clones, 85% to 95% of which are singletons. The chain is built from TRBV10-1 and TRBJ2-1; 12 bases match TRBD2. Sequencing was carried out using peripheral blood. The TCR comes from a human donor with active COVID-19. The donor label of this sample is uncertain. The CDR3 sequence is CASSGILAGGSYNEQFF. The CDR3 DNA reads as TGCGCCAGCAGTGGGATACTAGCGGGGGGCAGCTACAATGAGCAGTTCTTC.